This TCR beta chain is drawn from a study of identifying expanded T cells in peripheral blood. General observations from the study: About 1.2 clones differed between technical replicates, versus approximately 17 and 20 over time.

Notes on this clone: The antigen remains undetermined.

Trimming took 6 bases from V and 1 from J, leaving 16 bases between them. In germline, CDR1 is SGDLS, CDR2 YYNGEE. CDR3 length equals 15 residues. Here immunoSEQ multiplex PCR was the method, and the copy in TCRdb shows in-frame clones only, minus some. The repertoire holds around 100,000 clones, with approximately 89% as singletons. Sequences were obtained from blood. The source is a person aged 18-70 years in good health. The chain joins TRBV9 to TRBJ1-1; tentative D call: TRBD1 (5 bases). CDR3 protein: CASTKSGAENTEAFF. Here the CDR3 DNA reads TGTGCCAGCACCAAGAGTGGGGCGGAGAACACTGAAGCTTTCTTT.